The 9 T cell receptor beta chains in this list originate from one sample, sequenced in a study of Graves' ophthalmopathy and Graves' hyperthyroidism. TCR beta CDR3 amplification used RNA transcripts. RT-PCR with HTBI primers came first, then second-round multiplex PCR. TCRdb re-analysed the multiplex PCR reads in MiXCR, keeping a single row per CDR3 protein. The data hold about 740,000 distinct CDR3 sequences, with roughly two fifths observed a single time. Material for sequencing was peripheral blood. The receptors were gathered from an adult man with Graves' ophthalmopathy.

This clonotype has a handful of counts. This rearrangement joins TRBV9 to TRBJ2-7; 9 bases are a match to TRBD2. The V segment lost 2 bases and the J segment 3 bases; nucleotides outside the gene matches: 6. Germline V lookup: CDR1 SGDLS, CDR2 YYNGEE. The CDR3 totals 15 residues. The CDR3, as DNA: TGTGCCAGCAGCGTTCTTGGTAGCGGGGGCTACGAGCAGTACTTC. Amino acid sequence: CASSVLGSGGYEQYF.

The chain couples TRBV10-1 to TRBJ1-5, with D hard to call. Germline-derived CDR1 and CDR2 are WNHNN and SYGVQD (reference sequence). The CDR3 consists of 15 residues. V was clipped by 2 bases and J by 1 base, with 9 bases between them. In DNA form, the CDR3 reads TGCGCCAGCAGTGAGCGGGCGCGGAGCAATCAGCCCCAGCATTTT. This encodes CASSERARSNQPQHF.

The chain links TRBV25-1 to TRBJ1-5; D is ambiguous. The germline V gene has CDR1 MGHDK and CDR2 SYGVNS. V lost 3 bases, J lost 8 bases, and 14 bases lay in between. The CDR3 is 14 residues long. The CDR3 DNA follows: TGTGCCAGCAGTGAGGCGAGCACCGGGGAGCCCCAGCATTTT. Translation: CASSEASTGEPQHF.

To note about this clonotype: A much larger clone lies a single base off, so this may be a read error. The chain uses TRBV25-1 and TRBJ2-7; weak D call: TRBD2 (5 bases). The V gene lost 4 bases and the J gene lost 6 bases, with 13 bases spanning the gap. Germline CDR1 and CDR2: MGHDK and SYGVNS. CDR3 length: 13 residues. The CDR3 region is CASSGTLTSEQYF. The CDR3 region has the DNA TGTGCCAGCAGTGGGACTTTGACCTCCGAGCAGTACTTC.

A word on this clonotype: Just one base apart from a much larger clone, this may be a read error. The V and J genes are TRBV11-2 and TRBJ1-6; TRBD1 might be the D (5 bases). The germline V gene has CDR1 SGHAT and CDR2 FQNNGV. The CDR3 is 14 amino acids. Trimming cost V 5 bases and J 6 bases, with 11 bases left between them. The CDR3 bases are TGTGCCAGCAGCGAAAGACAGCTTAATTCACCCCTCCACTTT. This codes for CASSERQLNSPLHF.

This clonotype has just one count. The rearrangement links TRBV10-2 to TRBJ1-5; D is unresolved. The ends were cut back, 4 bases at V and 14 bases at J, with 18 bases in the middle. Germline V gene data show CDR1 as WSHSY and CDR2 as SAAADI. This CDR3 comprises 13 residues. Here the CDR3 DNA reads TGCGCCAGCAGTGTGGCGGGAGATCATTACGAGCATTTT. It encodes CASSVAGDHYEHF.

This chain joins TRBV20-1 and TRBJ1-5; D perhaps matches TRBD1 (5 bases). CDR3 size: 14 residues. V dropped 2 bases and J dropped 4 bases, with 12 bases sitting between them. Germline CDR1 DFQATT, CDR2 SNEGSKA (reference sequence). This CDR3 reads CSARYSGQNQPQHF. CDR3 in DNA: TGCAGTGCTAGATATTCAGGGCAAAATCAGCCCCAGCATTTT.

This clonotype was detected only a few times. CDR3 region: CASSIEGLGNQPQHF. CDR3 nucleotide sequence: TGTGCCAGTAGTATCGAGGGTCTCGGCAATCAGCCCCAGCATTTT. V is TRBV19 and J is TRBJ1-5; D is ambiguous. V was cut by 3 bases and J by 2 bases, with 11 bases left in between. This CDR3 region has 15 residues. Germline V gene sequence: CDR1 LNHDA, CDR2 SQIVND (reference sequence).

There are many counts of this clonotype. The V and J genes are TRBV29-1 and TRBJ1-4, with 10 bases fitting TRBD1. Germline CDR1 and CDR2: SQVTM and ANQGSEA. The J segment lost 6 bases and the V segment lost 7 bases, leaving 5 bases of the junction unmatched. The CDR3 extends over 13 amino acids. CDR3 protein: CSAGTGVYEKLFF. The CDR3 bases are TGCAGCGCGGGGACAGGGGTATATGAAAAACTGTTTTTT.